Detailed here is one TCR beta chain. This specimen comes from a study of T cell changes during pregnancy in multiple sclerosis. TCRdb's copy holds only in-frame clones and misses some; the assay was immunoSEQ multiplex PCR. Here the sample spans 40,000 or so clones, around 94% being singletons. This TCR came from a female donor with multiple sclerosis, enrolled in a pregnancy study. This specimen was peripheral blood, taken before pregnancy.

CDR3 coding DNA: TGCAGCGTTGAACGGCTAGCCTTCTACGAGCAGTACTTC. Protein product: CSVERLAFYEQYF. The chain has TRBV29-1 and TRBJ2-7, with TRBD2 as a possible D gene (5 bases). V was clipped by 2 bases and J by 3 bases, with 11 bases between them. Germline V lookup: CDR1 SQVTM, CDR2 ANQGSEA. The CDR3 spans 13 residues.